The source of this T cell receptor (beta chain) is a study of T cells in Graves' hyperthyroidism and ophthalmopathy. Study context: Sampling of peripheral blood happened at initial diagnosis, prior to any treatment.

V was clipped by 1 base and J by 0 bases, with 7 bases between them. Germline lookup yields CDR1 DFQATT and CDR2 SNEGSKA (reference sequence). The CDR3 has 14 amino acids. Amplified TCR beta CDR3 regions came from RNA transcripts. A set of HTBI primers served as the primers for a first-round RT-PCR of the TCR CDR3. TCRdb recomputed calls from the multiplex PCR reads with MiXCR, one row per CDR3 protein. Of about 290,000 distinct CDR3 sequences listed, roughly an eighth are singletons. There are many counts of this clonotype. In patients aged 18 to 65, hyperthyroidism was newly diagnosed, with duration under 2 months. Clinical symptoms, serum thyroxine, TRAb, thyroid ultrasound and orbital computed tomography informed diagnoses. Fresh peripheral blood, approximately 9.6 ml, yielded the PBMCs.

The receptor's source is a woman aged 40 to 55 with Graves' hyperthyroidism. The sequenced material came from blood. The genes are TRBV20-1 and TRBJ1-3; no definite D call. DNA for the CDR3: TGCAGTGCTAGAGCCGTCGGCTCTGGAAACACCATATATTTT. It specifies CSARAVGSGNTIYF.